Each of the 7 T cell receptor beta chains below was sequenced from the same sample in a study of shared clonotypes between healthy human individuals. Cells designated naive CD8 were CD45RO-negative and were positively selected for CCR7, with terminally differentiated effector memory CD45RA+ cells excluded. Here immunoSEQ multiplex PCR was the method, and the copy in TCRdb shows in-frame clones only, minus some. Among millions of clones listed, around 93% were seen once. Sequenced material: naive CD8+ T cells from PBMCs. These receptors came from a man younger than 30 in good health. Some clones in this sample may be carry-over from other donors' samples.

As for this clone: At the DNA level, this CDR3 is encoded by other sequences in the same sample as well. The chain links TRBV9 to TRBJ2-7; D is possibly TRBD1 (5 bases). CDR1 SGDLS and CDR2 YYNGEE come from the germline V gene. V lost 0 bases, J lost 5 bases, and 9 bases lay in between. The CDR3 extends over 13 amino acids. CDR3 in amino acids: CASSVGGSDEQYF. DNA of the CDR3: TGTGCCAGCAGCGTAGGGGGCAGCGACGAGCAGTACTTC.

This sequence joins TRBV11-2 and TRBJ1-4; D gene uncertain. The CDR3 is 16 amino acids. Germline V lookup: CDR1 SGHAT, CDR2 FQNNGV. V was cut by 5 bases and J by 8 bases, with 21 bases left in between. The CDR3 DNA is TGTGCCAGCAGCCCGATGTTAACGGGTTGGGAAGAAAAACTGTTTTTT. Amino acids: CASSPMLTGWEEKLFF.

Concerning this clone: Other DNA variants within this sample encode the same CDR3. The CDR3 region has the DNA TGTGCCAGCAGTCTAGACAGGGCGGGCACTGAAGCTTTCTTT. This sequence encodes CASSLDRAGTEAFF. V and J are TRBV28 and TRBJ1-1, with TRBD1 matching 7 bases. The germline V gene has CDR1 MDHEN and CDR2 SYDVKM. Losses at the gene ends were 5 bases for V and 4 bases for J; bases not matched to a gene: 7. The CDR3 totals 14 residues.

The chain combines TRBV2 with TRBJ2-7; tentatively, D is TRBD1 (6 bases). CDR1 and CDR2 (germline): SNHLY, FYNNEI. The germline V and J ends were trimmed by 7 bases and 0 bases, with 13 bases remaining between them. CDR3 length: 14 amino acids. The CDR3 loop is CASMGDTSSYEQYF. CDR3 DNA: TGTGCCAGCATGGGGGACACGAGCTCCTACGAGCAGTACTTC.

The CDR3 DNA reads TGTGCCAGCAGCCAAGTTCGGGATATGGAGCAGTACTTC. Protein product: CASSQVRDMEQYF. The chain is built from TRBV4-2 and TRBJ2-7, with D possibly TRBD2 on 5 matching bases. V lost 1 base to trimming and J lost 7 bases, with 11 bases between them. This CDR3 spans 13 amino acids. CDR1 and CDR2 (germline): LGHNA, YNFKEQ.

The rearrangement links TRBV29-1 to TRBJ2-4, with 12 bases that match TRBD2. CDR3 size: 20 residues. The germline gives CDR1 SQVTM, CDR2 ANQGSEA. J was trimmed by 0 bases and V by 8 bases; bases with no gene match: 20. The DNA for the CDR3 is TGCAGCCCCGCCTGTGAACGACTAGCGGGAGCGCACCTAGCCAAAAACATTCAGTACTTC. Residues: CSPACERLAGAHLAKNIQYF.

As to this clone: Other DNA variants within this sample encode the same CDR3. The rearrangement links TRBV6-5 to TRBJ2-6; D remains unclear. V was shortened by 0 bases and J by 2 bases, with 2 bases between the two germline ends. The length of the CDR3 is 14 residues. CDR1 and CDR2 from the germline V gene are MNHEY and SVGAGI. CDR3 nucleotides: TGTGCCAGCAGTTACTCGACTGGGGCCAACGTCCTGACTTTC. Translated, it gives CASSYSTGANVLTF.